These T cell receptor beta chains were read from a single sample in a study of T cell responses to AZD1222 COVID-19 vaccine. Assay: immunoSEQ multiplex PCR; the TCRdb copy retains only in-frame clones and omits some. The sample data list over 120,000 clones. Sequencing input: peripheral blood. All receptors come from an adult in good health. Each CDR3 is given with its conserved first and last residue. D genes are given only for firm matches.

j_call d_call v_call cdr3_nt cdr3_aa
TRBJ2-7 TRBD1 TRBV29-1 TGCAGCGTTGGGGACAGGGGTTCCTACGAGCAGTACTTC CSVGDRGSYEQYF
TRBJ2-3 TRBD2 TRBV4-3 TGCGCCAGCAGCCATTCAGCGGGGGGGATTATAGATACGCAGTATTTT CASSHSAGGIIDTQYF
TRBJ2-5 TRBD1 TRBV6-5 TGTGCCAGCAGTAAGACAGGGGGCGAGGAGACCCAGTACTTC CASSKTGGEETQYF
TRBJ1-4 TRBD1 TRBV9 TGTGCCAGCAGCGTTGGACAGGGGCCGGGAGAAAAACTGTTTTTT CASSVGQGPGEKLFF
TRBJ1-6 . TRBV6-5 TGTGCCAGCAGTTATGGGCCGATAGGGGCTAATTCACCCCTCCACTTT CASSYGPIGANSPLHF
TRBJ2-3 TRBD1 TRBV6-1 TGTGCCAGCAGTGAAGCCCCCCGAGTTAGAGGGGGCACACGGGATACGCAGTATTTT CASSEAPRVRGGTRDTQYF
TRBJ2-6 . TRBV2 TGTGCCAGCTCCCTGGCCCAAACCACAGGCGGGGCCAACGTCCTGACTTTC CASSLAQTTGGANVLTF
TRBJ1-1 . TRBV19 TGTGCCAGTAAGGAGCGGGGCTCTGAAGCTTTCTTT CASKERGSEAFF
TRBJ1-3 . TRBV19 TGTGCCAGTAGCCACAGGAGCTCTGGAAACACCATATATTTT CASSHRSSGNTIYF
TRBJ2-6 TRBD2 TRBV14 TGTGCCAGCAGCCAGGGGACTAGCGGGGGGTTCTCTGGGGCCAACGTCCTGACTTTC CASSQGTSGGFSGANVLTF
TRBJ1-5 TRBD1 TRBV14 TGTGCCAGCAGCCAAGGCAGGGGGAGCAATCAGCCCCAGCATTTT CASSQGRGSNQPQHF
TRBJ1-1 . TRBV6-5 TGTGCCAGCAGTCTGGACAGATTGAACACTGAAGCTTTCTTT CASSLDRLNTEAFF
TRBJ2-7 . TRBV4-1 TGCGCCAGCAGCCTAGCAGGTAACGAGCAGTACTTC CASSLAGNEQYF
TRBJ2-1 TRBD2 TRBV28 TGTGCCAGCAGTCTACGGGGGGGCGGGCCCTACAATGAGCAGTTCTTC CASSLRGGGPYNEQFF
TRBJ2-7 TRBD1 TRBV7-3 TGTGCCAGCAGCTTAAGTGGGGGACAGGGGGCGTACGAGCAGTACTTC CASSLSGGQGAYEQYF
TRBJ1-1 . TRBV28 TGTGCCAGCAGTTTCGGCGGGGGGGGAACTGAAGCTTTCTTT CASSFGGGGTEAFF
TRBJ2-1 . TRBV6-5 TGTGCCAGCCGACTTAACCCCTACAATGAGCAGTTCTTC CASRLNPYNEQFF
TRBJ1-5 . TRBV30 TGTGCCCTGCAACCCGGGGGGGGCAATCAGCCCCAGCATTTT CALQPGGGNQPQHF
TRBJ1-2 . TRBV7-2 TGTGCCAGCAGCTCCGCTCCGATAGGGTTTAACTATGGCTACACCTTC CASSSAPIGFNYGYTF
TRBJ1-5 . TRBV2 TGTGCCAGCAGTGAGGGCGAGCAACAGCCCCAGCATTTT CASSEGEQQPQHF
TRBJ2-1 TRBD1 TRBV7-9 TGTGCCAGCAGCCAAGGACAGGTCTACAATGAGCAGTTCTTC CASSQGQVYNEQFF
TRBJ1-3 . TRBV7-2 TGTGCCAGCAGCTTAGACATCGGGCCCCAGAATTTT CASSLDIGPQNF
TRBJ2-1 . TRBV11-3 TGTGCCAGCAGCTTAGGCAGCAGCTACAATGAGCAGTTCTTC CASSLGSSYNEQFF
TRBJ2-2 TRBD2 TRBV29-1 TGCAGCGTCGGGGGTCTAGCGGGCACCGGGGAGCTGTTTTTT CSVGGLAGTGELFF
TRBJ1-3 TRBD1 TRBV15 TGTGCCACCAGCAACCGGGACAGGGGCCGCTCTGGAAACACCATATATTTT CATSNRDRGRSGNTIYF
TRBJ1-4 . TRBV6-5 TGTGCCAGCAGGGCCCCCGGTGCTAATGAAAAACTGTTTTTT CASRAPGANEKLFF
TRBJ1-1 . TRBV6-5 TGTGCCAGCAGTTACCGGGGGCGCACTGAAGCTTTCTTT CASSYRGRTEAFF
TRBJ2-5 . TRBV11-3 TGTGCCAGCAGCTTCGGAGAGACCCAGTACTTC CASSFGETQYF
TRBJ1-2 . TRBV3-1/TRBV3-2 TGTGCCAGCAGCTCAACAGGGTTTGGTCGTCGGAACTATGGCTACACCTTC CASSSTGFGRRNYGYTF
TRBJ2-1 . TRBV29-1 TGCAGCGCCCCCCTGGGGGATGAGCAGTTCTTC CSAPLGDEQFF
TRBJ1-2 . TRBV4-1 TGCGCCAGCAGCCCACCTGGAGGGGTCCAAACACTCTATGGCTACACCTTC CASSPPGGVQTLYGYTF
TRBJ1-5 . TRBV11-2 TGTGCCAGCAGCAAAGTGGCAGGGAATAGCAATCAGCCCCAGCATTTT CASSKVAGNSNQPQHF
TRBJ2-3 . TRBV10-1 TGCGCCAGCAACCCCCCGTCGGGGGGCCTATCCACAGATACGCAGTATTTT CASNPPSGGLSTDTQYF
TRBJ1-1 . TRBV20-1 TGCAGTGCTAGTAAGGGTGATACTGAAGCTTTCTTT CSASKGDTEAFF
TRBJ2-7 TRBD1 TRBV6-5 TGTGCCAGCAGTTCGGGACAGAACTACGAGCAGTACTTC CASSSGQNYEQYF
TRBJ1-4 . TRBV7-6 TGTGCCAGCAGCTTAGCGCCCCCGGCAGGACCTAATGAAAAACTGTTTTTT CASSLAPPAGPNEKLFF
TRBJ1-4 . TRBV4-1 TGCGCCAGCAGCCAAGATCCCGGGACTGTGGCTGAAAAACTGTTTTTT CASSQDPGTVAEKLFF
TRBJ2-7 TRBD1 TRBV7-9 TGTGCCAGCAGCCCCATCCGGGACAGGACCTACGAGCAGTACTTC CASSPIRDRTYEQYF
TRBJ2-7 . TRBV10-3 TGTGCCATCAGTGAGGTAACTAGTGCGGCCTACGAGCAGTACTTC CAISEVTSAAYEQYF
TRBJ1-2 . TRBV29-1 TGCAGCGTTGCCGGGATCGAGTATGGCTACACCTTC CSVAGIEYGYTF
TRBJ2-5 . TRBV3-1/TRBV3-2 TGTGCCAGCAGCCTCTATGGTGGGGTTGACCAAGAGACCCAGTACTTC CASSLYGGVDQETQYF
TRBJ2-3 TRBD2 TRBV3-1/TRBV3-2 TGTGCCAGCATGGGGGGGACAGATACGCAGTATTTT CASMGGTDTQYF
TRBJ1-3 . TRBV6-6 TGTGCCAGCAGTTATGCGGGAGACACCATATATTTT CASSYAGDTIYF
TRBJ2-5 . TRBV29-1 TGCAGCGTTGAGACGGCCTTGGAACAACGGGAGACCCAGTACTTC CSVETALEQRETQYF
TRBJ1-1 TRBD1 TRBV27 TGTGCCAGCGGGGCCGAGGTAGGGGGCGGGACGACTGAAGCTTTCTTT CASGAEVGGGTTEAFF
TRBJ1-6 . TRBV14 TGTGCCAGCAGCCAAAGTTGGGCCGCAAGTTCACCCCTCCACTTT CASSQSWAASSPLHF
TRBJ1-2 TRBD1 TRBV6-6 TGTGCCAGCAGTTACTCGATCCAGGGGGCAGGCTATGGCTACACCTTC CASSYSIQGAGYGYTF
TRBJ1-2 . TRBV14 TGTGCCAGCAGCCCGGGGGGGGCTCTTTATTATGGCTACACCTTC CASSPGGALYYGYTF
TRBJ1-3 . TRBV2 TGTGCCAGCAGTGAAGCGCATGGTGGAAACACCATATATTTT CASSEAHGGNTIYF
TRBJ1-4 . TRBV27 TGTGCCAGCAGTCCATCCCTCAATGAGATCGGTGAAAAACTGTTTTTT CASSPSLNEIGEKLFF
TRBJ1-6 TRBD1 TRBV2 TGTGCCAGCAGCCCCCGGACAGGGGAAAATTCACCCCTCCACTTT CASSPRTGENSPLHF
TRBJ1-2 . TRBV1 TGCACCAGCAGCCCCGGACAGCGCTGTGGCTACACCTTC CTSSPGQRCGYTF
TRBJ1-5 . TRBV28 TGTGCCAGCAGTCCCCCGGTGGGCAATCAGCCCCAGCATTTT CASSPPVGNQPQHF